This T cell receptor beta chain was recorded in a study of vaccination and CD4 T cells after COVID-19. On the study more broadly: Convalescent individuals exhibited SARS-CoV-2 positivity on nasal swab PCR, with fewer than 10 mild and one severe presentation. Overlapping spike peptides of SARS-CoV-2, HCoV-NL63, HCoV-OC43 and HCoV-229E stimulated the cells.

As for treatment: approximately nine-day PBMC culture with coronavirus spike peptide pools or control peptides (ViraFEST assay). About 2 million PBMCs were grown per well alongside about 10 IU/ml IL-2 and 10 ug/ml peptide pools. Once cultured around nine days, CD4+ T cells underwent isolation by negative selection. Once obtained from cultured CD4+ T cells, the DNA was sequenced using the Oncomine TCR Beta short-read assay. One entry per CDR3 protein results from TCRdb running MiXCR on the PCR reads. The sample lists about 10,000 distinct CDR3 sequences, approximately 59% seen once, with 15% to 20% in the top ten. The CDR3 contains 13 residues. The V gene's germline CDR1 is LNHDA and CDR2 SQIVND (reference sequence). V gave up 4 bases and J gave up 2 bases; unmatched junction bases: 2. On this clonotype itself: Its antigen remains unidentified.

The chain joins TRBV19 to TRBJ2-7, with 7 bases matching TRBD1. This sequence was found in a human donor who had recovered from COVID-19. Source material: CD4+ T cells from blood, cultured in vitro. CDR3 loop: CASSRDRAYEQYF. CDR3 nucleotides: TGTGCCAGTAGTAGGGACAGAGCCTACGAGCAGTACTTC.